A single sample is the source of the 5 T cell receptor beta chains below, sequenced in a study of shared clonotypes between healthy human individuals (dated by TCRdb to the early 2020s). Library construction relied on the immunoSEQ multiplex PCR assay. Drawn from immuneACCESS, this table holds only the in-frame rearrangements with V and J called that TCRdb kept. Clones are partly lost; checked studies trace under half to an unresolved V gene and leave the rest unexplained. Within this sample are 1.4 million to 1.5 million clones, with around 95% of them counted one time only. Roughly 1.2% of the sample rests with the top ten. The specimen was naive CD4+ T cells sorted from blood. The cell subset or site label, as the study defines it: CD45RA+ positively selected. The receptor source for this set is a man aged 25 to 45 in good health.

The V call is TRBV9, the J call TRBJ2-3; no firm D call. The CDR3 runs 15 residues. Trimming removed 1 base from V and 0 bases from J, with 9 bases in between. Germline CDR1 reads SGDLS; CDR2 reads YYNGEE. The CDR3 here is CASSVRPSSTDTQYF. CDR3 nucleotide sequence: TGTGCCAGCAGCGTACGTCCATCTAGCACAGATACGCAGTATTTT.

The rearrangement joins TRBV11-2 to TRBJ2-7; D remains unclear. CDR3 length: 13 amino acids. Germline V gene sequence: CDR1 SGHAT, CDR2 FQNNGV. V gave up 1 base and J gave up 3 bases, with 7 bases separating them. The DNA of the CDR3 is TGTGCCAGCAGCTTAGCCCCAAACTACGAGCAGTACTTC. Translation: CASSLAPNYEQYF. Full variable domain (remainder filled in from reference TRBV11-2 and TRBJ2-7): EAGVAQSPRYKIIEKRQSVAFWCNPISGHATLYWYQQILGQGPKLLIQFQNNGVVDDSQLPKDRFSAERLKGVDSTLKIQPAKLEDSAVYLCASSLAPNYEQYFGPGTRLTVT.

A single count supports this clone. The chain carries TRBV28 and TRBJ1-1, with D unresolved. The CDR3 contains 14 residues. V lost 4 bases to trimming and J lost 3 bases, with 12 bases between them. In germline, CDR1 is MDHEN, CDR2 SYDVKM. The CDR3 here is CASSSPGRYTEAFF. CDR3 sequence (DNA): TGTGCCAGCAGTTCCCCTGGGCGATACACTGAAGCTTTCTTT.

The chain couples TRBV9 to TRBJ2-3; 8 bases match TRBD2. V lost 0 bases, J lost 3 bases, and 6 bases stayed unmatched. CDR3 length: 16 residues. Per germline, CDR1 SGDLS and CDR2 YYNGEE. The CDR3 reads CASSVGKAGGTDTQYF. As DNA, the CDR3 is TGTGCCAGCAGCGTAGGGAAGGCGGGAGGAACAGATACGCAGTATTTT. The full variable domain, with the rest looked up from reference TRBV9 and TRBJ2-3, is DSGVTQTPKHLITATGQRVTLRCSPRSGDLSVYWYQQSLDQGLQFLIQYYNGEERAKGNILERFSAQQFPDLHSELNLSSLELGDSALYFCASSVGKAGGTDTQYFGPGTRLTVL.

This chain joins TRBV19 and TRBJ1-5, with 7 bases aligning to TRBD1. This CDR3 spans 15 amino acids. Germline assignment: CDR1 LNHDA and CDR2 SQIVND (reference sequence). The J segment lost 7 bases and the V segment lost 3 bases, leaving 9 bases of the junction unmatched. The CDR3 DNA is TGTGCCAGTAGTATTAACGACAGGGTCGGGCAGCCCCAGCATTTT. Translated, it gives CASSINDRVGQPQHF.